The 28 T cell receptor beta chains reported below all come from one sample, sequenced in a study of OX40 agonist ivuxolimab in advanced cancers. Sequenced by immunoSEQ multiplex PCR; TCRdb stores in-frame clones only, minus some. The table includes tens of thousands of clones, over 80% detected once. The sequenced sample was CD4+ or CD8+ T cells sorted from blood, obtained in a trial of the OX40 agonist ivuxolimab. The receptors stem from an adult with an advanced solid tumor such as melanoma, head and neck, liver or kidney cancer.

The CDR3 protein is CASSIRPGGNYGYTF. The CDR3 DNA follows: TGTGCCAGTAGTATTCGACCCGGCGGGAACTATGGCTACACCTTC. The chain joins TRBV19 to TRBJ1-2; D remains unclear. CDR3 length: 15 amino acids. CDR1 and CDR2 (germline): LNHDA, SQIVND (reference sequence). Trimming stripped 3 bases from V and 2 bases from J, with 13 bases between.

V and J are TRBV6-6 and TRBJ2-1; 11 positions agree with TRBD2. Trimming cost V 5 bases and J 6 bases; bases outside gene matches: 9. This CDR3 spans 16 amino acids. The V gene's germline CDR1 is MNHNY and CDR2 SVGAGI (reference sequence). CDR3 loop: CASSSTSGSWSNEQFF. The CDR3, as DNA: TGTGCCAGCAGTAGCACTAGCGGGAGTTGGAGCAATGAGCAGTTCTTC.

V is TRBV7-2 and J is TRBJ1-2, with D hard to call. The CDR3 is 10 residues long. Trimming cost V 1 base and J 7 bases, with 1 base left between them. Germline values: CDR1 SGHTA, CDR2 FQGNSA. In nucleotides, the CDR3 is TGTGCCAGCAGCTTAGTTGGCTACACCTTC. Residues: CASSLVGYTF.

The chain links TRBV6-1 to TRBJ1-1; D is undetermined. Trimming removed 8 bases from V and 4 bases from J, with 2 bases in between. The CDR3 length is 9 residues. Germline lookup yields CDR1 MNHNS and CDR2 SASEGT. DNA for the CDR3: TGTGCCAGCTCCACTGAAGCTTTCTTT. Encoded protein: CASSTEAFF.

CDR3 amino acids: CASSLGSTSGASSYEQYF. CDR3 DNA: TGCGCCAGCAGCTTGGGTAGTACTAGCGGGGCGAGCTCCTACGAGCAGTACTTC. The V gene is TRBV5-1, the J gene TRBJ2-7; 10 positions match TRBD2. This CDR3 has 18 residues. The ends lost 0 bases at V and 0 bases at J; junction bases unmatched: 9. The V gene's germline CDR1 is SGHRS and CDR2 YFSETQ.

The chain carries TRBV28 and TRBJ1-5; TRBD1 might be the D (5 bases). The germline CDR1 and CDR2 sequences are MDHEN and SYDVKM. The length of the CDR3 is 15 residues. With 4 bases removed from V and 0 bases from J, the gap between germline ends came to 10 bases. The CDR3 DNA reads as TGTGCCAGCAGTTCGGGGCAGACTAGCAATCAGCCCCAGCATTTT. Its translation: CASSSGQTSNQPQHF.

The V and J genes are TRBV19 and TRBJ2-3, with 7 bases that match TRBD1. The CDR3 totals 15 residues. The germline V gene encodes CDR1 LNHDA and CDR2 SQIVND (reference sequence). The trim removed 5 bases at V and 2 bases at J, leaving 7 bases unmatched. Here the CDR3 reads CASSGRTGNTDTQYF. The CDR3 region has the DNA TGTGCCAGTAGTGGTCGGACAGGAAACACAGATACGCAGTATTTT.

The table lists this clone with a count of one. This sequence joins TRBV27 and TRBJ2-1; 10 bases fit TRBD2. V dropped 6 bases and J dropped 7; count of bases not matched to a gene: 27. The CDR3 covers 21 residues. The germline V gene has CDR1 MNHEY and CDR2 SMNVEV (reference sequence). The CDR3 is CASSPTTRTSGQGEPYNEQFF. The CDR3 DNA follows: TGTGCCAGCAGCCCTACGACAAGGACTAGCGGCCAAGGTGAGCCTTATAATGAGCAGTTCTTC.

This chain uses TRBV9 with TRBJ2-7, with a tentative D call TRBD1 (9 bases). Trimming removed 7 bases from V and 6 bases from J, with 20 bases in between. Germline V gives CDR1 SGDLS, CDR2 YYNGEE. The CDR3 length is 14 residues. The CDR3 coding sequence is TGTGCCAGCTCCGGGGGGGACAGGGTGGTCGAGCAGTACTTC. As protein: CASSGGDRVVEQYF.

The chain employs TRBV5-1 and TRBJ2-7; perhaps TRBD1 as D (5 bases). The CDR3 is 12 residues long. Trimming cost V 4 bases and J 3 bases, with 8 bases left between them. Looked up from germline, CDR1 is SGHRS and CDR2 is YFSETQ. The CDR3 is CASSLQGYEQYF. CDR3 DNA sequence: TGCGCCAGCAGCCTCCAGGGCTACGAGCAGTACTTC.

The chain is built from TRBV19 and TRBJ2-2; the match to TRBD1 covers 9 bases. There are 15 residues in the CDR3. The germline V gene has CDR1 LNHDA and CDR2 SQIVND (reference sequence). V shed 4 bases and J 6 bases; nucleotides not matched to a gene: 6. The CDR3 loop is CASSTITGGPGELFF. For the CDR3, the DNA is TGTGCCAGTAGTACCATCACAGGGGGCCCCGGGGAGCTGTTTTTT. Combining the CDR3 with reference TRBV19 and TRBJ2-2 gives the whole variable domain DGGITQSPKYLFRKEGQNVTLSCEQNLNHDAMYWYRQDPGQGLRLIYYSQIVNDFQKGDIAEGYSVSREKKESFPLTVTSAQKNPTAFYLCASSTITGGPGELFFGEGSRLTVL.

The chain combines TRBV2 with TRBJ2-7, with a possible D match to TRBD1 (6 bases). Trimming removed 7 bases at V and 2 bases at J, with 15 bases between. This CDR3 is 14 amino acids long. Germline-derived CDR1 and CDR2 are SNHLY and FYNNEI. In nucleotides, the CDR3 is TGTGCCAGCACCCTGGGACAAGAACCCTACGAGCAGTACTTC. Its protein is CASTLGQEPYEQYF.

The V and J genes are TRBV2 and TRBJ1-5; 10 nucleotides agree with TRBD1. The CDR3 is 15 residues long. Germline values: CDR1 SNHLY, CDR2 FYNNEI. With V trimmed by 6 bases and J by 4 bases, 6 bases remained unmatched. CDR3 sequence (DNA): TGTGCCAGCAGCCGTGGACAGGGGGGTAATCAGCCCCAGCATTTT. Protein product: CASSRGQGGNQPQHF. The full variable domain, its missing parts supplied by reference TRBV2 and TRBJ1-5, is EPEVTQTPSHQVTQMGQEVILRCVPISNHLYFYWYRQILGQKVEFLVSFYNNEISEKSEIFDDQFSVERPDGSNFTLKIRSTKLEDSAMYFCASSRGQGGNQPQHFGDGTRLSIL.

V is TRBV5-1 and J is TRBJ2-3; 7 bases agree with TRBD2. Germline assignment: CDR1 SGHRS and CDR2 YFSETQ. V shed 3 bases and J 2 bases; nucleotides not matched to a gene: 9. The CDR3 loop spans 16 amino acids. In DNA, the CDR3 is TGCGCCAGCAGCTCCGGGGGGAGCGGGGTCACAGATACGCAGTATTTT. This gives the protein CASSSGGSGVTDTQYF.

The chain combines TRBV7-9 with TRBJ2-1; D may be TRBD1 (6 bases). CDR1 is SEHNR, CDR2 FQNEAQ, per germline (reference sequence). This CDR3 contains 15 residues. V dropped 5 bases and J dropped 4 bases, with 15 bases sitting between them. The CDR3: CASSIQGHRYNEQFF. The CDR3 bases are TGTGCCAGCAGCATCCAGGGACACAGATACAATGAGCAGTTCTTC. Looking up the rest from reference TRBV7-9 and TRBJ2-1 gives the full variable domain: DTGVSQNPRHKITKRGQNVTFRCDPISEHNRLYWYRQTLGQGPEFLTYFQNEAQLEKSRLLSDRFSAERPKGSFSTLEIQRTEQGDSAMYLCASSIQGHRYNEQFFGPGTRLTVL.

This chain uses TRBV7-8 with TRBJ2-7, with D perhaps matching TRBD2 (6 bases). Germline V gene sequence: CDR1 SGHVS, CDR2 FQNEAQ. This CDR3 contains 15 residues. V gave up 2 bases and J gave up 1 base, with 12 bases separating them. This CDR3 is CASSLRRERSYEQYF. The CDR3 DNA follows: TGTGCCAGCAGCTTAAGGAGGGAAAGGTCCTACGAGCAGTACTTC. The complete variable domain, with remaining parts taken from reference TRBV7-8 and TRBJ2-7, reads GAGVSQSPRYKVAKRGQDVALRCDPISGHVSLFWYQQALGQGPEFLTYFQNEAQLDKSGLPSDRFFAERPEGSVSTLKIQRTQQEDSAVYLCASSLRRERSYEQYFGPGTRLTVT.

The chain links TRBV2 to TRBJ2-7, with D maybe TRBD1 (5 bases). V lost 4 bases to trimming and J lost 1 base, with 11 bases between them. CDR3 size: 14 residues. Germline lookup yields CDR1 SNHLY and CDR2 FYNNEI. In DNA form, the CDR3 reads TGTGCCAGCAGTGCCCGGCAGGGATCCTACGAGCAGTACTTC. Translating gives CASSARQGSYEQYF.

The gene calls are TRBV11-3 and TRBJ1-1; 9 bases are shared with TRBD1. After removal of 3 bases from V and 3 bases from J, the junction contained 5 bases not matched to a gene. The CDR3 length is 15 residues. The germline V gene has CDR1 SGHNT and CDR2 YENEEA. For the CDR3, the DNA is TGTGCCAGCAGCTTCTTGAGGGACAGGGACACTGAAGCTTTCTTT. Its translation: CASSFLRDRDTEAFF.

This clone has only one observation. This chain joins TRBV27 and TRBJ2-7; 10 positions agree with TRBD1. J lost 1 base, V lost 3 bases, and 3 bases had no gene match. This CDR3 is 15 amino acids long. Germline CDR1 reads MNHEY; CDR2 reads SMNVEV (reference sequence). Here the CDR3 DNA reads TGTGCCAGCAGTTTTAGGGGACAGGGGTCCTACGAGCAGTACTTC. Protein: CASSFRGQGSYEQYF.

J is TRBJ1-5 and V is TRBV10-2; D is perhaps TRBD1 (5 bases). This CDR3 is 14 amino acids long. The V end lost 6 bases, the J end lost 7 bases, and 16 bases lay between the germline ends. Germline V gives CDR1 WSHSY, CDR2 SAAADI. CDR3 residues: CASSHSGTGQPQHF. The CDR3 coding sequence is TGCGCCAGCAGCCACTCCGGGACGGGGCAGCCCCAGCATTTT.

The genes are TRBV11-2 and TRBJ1-5; 10 bases line up with TRBD1. Per germline, CDR1 SGHAT and CDR2 FQNNGV. The J segment lost 7 bases and the V segment lost 6 bases, leaving 9 bases of the junction unmatched. The CDR3 extends over 15 amino acids. CDR3 region: CASSPDRGPGQPQHF. Here the CDR3 DNA reads TGTGCCAGCAGTCCTGACAGGGGGCCGGGGCAGCCCCAGCATTTT.

The CDR3 region is CASGGTGFNYGYTF. DNA for the CDR3: TGTGCCAGCGGAGGGACAGGGTTTAACTATGGCTACACCTTC. The chain joins TRBV19 to TRBJ1-2, with 9 bases that match TRBD1. Looked up from germline, CDR1 is LNHDA and CDR2 is SQIVND (reference sequence). The junction had 6 bases not matched to a gene; V was cut back by 9 bases and J by 1 base. The CDR3 consists of 14 residues.

V and J are TRBV14 and TRBJ1-2; TRBD1 might be the D (6 bases). This CDR3 comprises 14 residues. Looked up from germline, CDR1 is SGHDN and CDR2 is FVKESK. Trimming pared 4 bases from V and 3 bases from J, leaving 12 bases between. CDR3 amino acids: CASSRGGGYYGYTF. Written as DNA, the CDR3 is TGTGCCAGCAGCCGAGGGGGGGGCTACTATGGCTACACCTTC.

This clone occurred once. The genes are TRBV6-1 and TRBJ1-5, with D unresolved. From germline, CDR1 is MNHNS and CDR2 SASEGT. V was shortened by 3 bases and J by 1 base, with 7 bases between the two germline ends. CDR3 length: 14 residues. CDR3 sequence (DNA): TGTGCCAGCAGTGACCCCAGCAGCAATCAGCCCCAGCATTTT. It encodes CASSDPSSNQPQHF.

This clone was recorded once. The V call is TRBV11-2, the J call TRBJ2-1; the D call may be TRBD1 or TRBD2 (5 bases each). Per the germline V gene, CDR1 is SGHAT and CDR2 is FQNNGV. V gave up 0 bases and J gave up 10 bases, with 10 bases separating them. The CDR3 has 13 amino acids. DNA for the CDR3: TGTGCCAGCAGCTTAGATCGGGGCGAGGAGCAGTTCTTC. Amino acid sequence: CASSLDRGEEQFF.

The genes are TRBV10-3 and TRBJ2-1; D uncertain. The CDR3 consists of 15 residues. Trimming pared 10 bases from V and 8 bases from J, leaving 24 bases between. Germline V CDR1 and CDR2: ENHRY, SYGVKD. The CDR3 here is CATSPLPAGDDEQFF. Here the CDR3 DNA reads TGTGCCACCAGCCCCCTGCCAGCAGGTGACGATGAGCAGTTCTTC.

Here the CDR3 reads CASRITGGFETQYF. Written as DNA, the CDR3 is TGTGCCAGCAGAATTACAGGGGGCTTTGAGACCCAGTACTTC. V is TRBV6-5 and J is TRBJ2-5; 9 bases align to TRBD1. Trimming removed 6 bases from V and 5 bases from J; junction bases left unmatched: 7. This CDR3 has 14 residues. Germline CDR1 is MNHEY and CDR2 is SVGAGI.

The chain couples TRBV5-8 to TRBJ2-7; D is unresolved. Trimming took off 10 bases at V and 4 bases at J, with 15 bases between the two ends. The CDR3 is 12 amino acids. Germline values: CDR1 SGHTS, CDR2 YDEGEE. CDR3 bases: TGTGCCTCCAACGGTGGGTATTACGAGCAGTACTTC. It translates to CASNGGYYEQYF.